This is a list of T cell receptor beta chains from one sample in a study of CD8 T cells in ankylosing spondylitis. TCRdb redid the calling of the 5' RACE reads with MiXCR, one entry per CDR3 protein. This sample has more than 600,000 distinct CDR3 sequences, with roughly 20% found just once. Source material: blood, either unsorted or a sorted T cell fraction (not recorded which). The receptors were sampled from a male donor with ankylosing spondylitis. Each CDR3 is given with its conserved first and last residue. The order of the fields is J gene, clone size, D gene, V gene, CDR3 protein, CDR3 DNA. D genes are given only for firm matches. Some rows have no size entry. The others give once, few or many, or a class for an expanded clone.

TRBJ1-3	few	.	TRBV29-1	CSVGVDFGNTIYF	TGCAGCGTGGGCGTGGATTTTGGAAACACCATATATTTT
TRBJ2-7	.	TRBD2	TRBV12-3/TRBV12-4	CASSWGLAESYEQYF	TGTGCCAGCAGTTGGGGACTAGCGGAGTCCTACGAGCAGTACTTC
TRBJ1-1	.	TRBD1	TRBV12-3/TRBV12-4	CASSFHLLRTGSTEAFF	TGTGCCAGCAGTTTCCATTTGCTAAGGACAGGTTCCACTGAAGCTTTCTTT
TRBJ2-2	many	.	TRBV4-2	CASSREILGSVSGELFF	TGTGCCAGCAGCCGAGAGATTCTCGGGAGTGTAAGCGGGGAGCTGTTTTTT
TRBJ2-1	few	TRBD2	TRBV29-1	CSAHPPSGAYNEQFF	TGCAGCGCTCACCCCCCTAGCGGAGCTTACAATGAGCAGTTCTTC
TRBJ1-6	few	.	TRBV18	CASSDDTNSPLHF	TGTGCCAGCTCAGACGACACGAATTCACCCCTCCACTTT
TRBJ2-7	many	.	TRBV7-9	CASSFGEGEQYF	TGTGCCAGCAGCTTTGGGGAAGGCGAGCAGTACTTC
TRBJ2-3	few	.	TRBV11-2	CASSLVVRGDTQYF	TGTGCCAGCAGCTTAGTCGTTCGCGGTGATACGCAGTATTTT
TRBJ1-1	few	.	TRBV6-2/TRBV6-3	CASSYRAANTEAFF	TGTGCCAGCAGTTACAGGGCGGCGAACACTGAAGCTTTCTTT
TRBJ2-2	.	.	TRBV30	CAWTENTGELFF	TGTGCCTGGACTGAGAACACCGGGGAGCTGTTTTTT
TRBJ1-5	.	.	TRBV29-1	CSVAWGSQPQHF	TGCAGCGTTGCTTGGGGGAGTCAGCCCCAGCATTTT
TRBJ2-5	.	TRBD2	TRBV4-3	CASSQVPGRAGETQYF	TGCGCCAGCAGCCAAGTTCCCGGGAGGGCGGGAGAGACCCAGTACTTC
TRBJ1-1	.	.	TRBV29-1	CSVGQANTEAFF	TGCAGCGTTGGGCAAGCGAACACTGAAGCTTTCTTT
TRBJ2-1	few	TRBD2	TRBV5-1	CASSVPGTSGSNEQFF	TGCGCCAGCAGCGTCCCCGGGACTAGCGGGAGCAATGAGCAGTTCTTC
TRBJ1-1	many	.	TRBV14	CASSQDLGRGAFF	TGTGCCAGCAGCCAAGATTTGGGCAGGGGAGCTTTCTTT
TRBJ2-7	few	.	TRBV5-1	CASSPGTVSSYEQYF	TGCGCCAGCAGCCCAGGGACCGTAAGCTCCTACGAGCAGTACTTC
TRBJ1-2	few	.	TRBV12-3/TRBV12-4	CASSFDSLYGYTF	TGTGCCAGCAGTTTTGACAGCCTCTATGGCTACACCTTC
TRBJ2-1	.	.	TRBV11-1	CASSLVKEFYNEQFF	TGTGCCAGCAGTCTCGTCAAAGAGTTCTACAATGAGCAGTTCTTC
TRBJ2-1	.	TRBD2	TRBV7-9	CASTPSGRTGNEQFF	TGTGCCAGCACCCCTAGCGGGAGGACCGGGAATGAGCAGTTCTTC
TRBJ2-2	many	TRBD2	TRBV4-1	CASSQDPGGAGELFF	TGCGCCAGCAGCCAAGATCCCGGGGGGGCCGGGGAGCTGTTTTTT
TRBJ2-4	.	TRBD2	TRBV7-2	CASSLAGTSGRDNIQYF	TGTGCCAGCAGCCTCGCCGGGACTAGCGGCAGAGATAACATTCAGTACTTC
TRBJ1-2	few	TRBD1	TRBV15	CATSSYRGAGYGYTF	TGTGCCACCAGTAGTTACAGGGGCGCGGGGTATGGCTACACCTTC
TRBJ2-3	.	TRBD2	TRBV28	CASSSQLAGDRDTQYF	TGTGCCAGCAGTTCCCAACTAGCGGGAGACCGCGATACGCAGTATTTT
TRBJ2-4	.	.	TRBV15	CATSSRGDAARGLAKNIQYF	TGTGCCACCAGCAGCCGAGGGGACGCTGCCAGAGGGCTAGCCAAAAACATTCAGTACTTC
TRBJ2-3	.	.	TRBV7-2	CASSLEPGRGTDTQYF	TGTGCCAGCAGCTTAGAACCGGGTAGGGGCACAGATACGCAGTATTTT